This TCR beta chain derives from a study of shared clonotypes between healthy human individuals. The study, taken as a whole, reports: Genetic and exposure-history diversity was limited by the few donors. Sample collection involved blood only; tissue repertoires are likely different. Clonotypes shared by all four sorted-subset donors had higher generation probabilities than non-shared clonotypes.

This CDR3 has 13 residues. The germline V gene encodes CDR1 SGHRS and CDR2 YFSETQ. The germline V and J ends were trimmed by 3 bases and 7 bases, with 10 bases remaining between them. On this clone itself: The antigen is undetermined.

Clones were sequenced by immunoSEQ multiplex PCR, and TCRdb holds only the in-frame ones, with some missing. Among roughly 1,500,000 clones, around 98.5% were seen once, and the ten largest hold about 0.4%. Investigators divided CD4+ cells into CD45RA+ naive and CD45RA-negative memory subsets. This chain connects TRBV5-1 to TRBJ1-4, with D perhaps TRBD1 (5 bases). The sample consisted of naive CD4+ T cells sorted from blood. Specified subset: CD45RA+ positively selected. The sequence was collected from a man aged 25 to 40 in good health. The DNA for the CDR3 is TGCGCCAGCAGCTGGGGGGGAAGTGAAAAACTGTTTTTT. This translates into CASSWGGSEKLFF.